Each of the 23 T cell receptor beta chains below was sequenced from the same sample in a study of Graves' ophthalmopathy and Graves' hyperthyroidism. The authors amplified TCR beta CDR3 regions, and they did so from RNA transcripts for repertoire sequencing. RT-PCR was first run with HTBI primers, then multiplex PCR in a second round. TCRdb reprocessed the multiplex PCR reads with MiXCR, giving one entry per CDR3 protein. The sample includes more than 1,000,000 distinct CDR3 sequences, about 38% seen only once; the top ten take 11%. Sequenced: peripheral blood or thyroid tissue (not recorded which). The receptors stem from an adult man with Graves' hyperthyroidism.

The J gene is TRBJ1-2, the V gene TRBV11-2; 8 bases align to TRBD1. Germline loops: CDR1 SGHAT, CDR2 FQNNGV. Trimming at V came to 5 bases and at J to 4 bases, leaving 3 bases not matched to a gene. The CDR3 totals 13 residues. This chain's CDR3 is CASSNRGTYGYTF. CDR3 bases: TGTGCCAGCAGCAACAGGGGGACCTATGGCTACACCTTC.

CDR3 region: CAILSGQGEKLFF. CDR3 nucleotides: TGTGCCATCCTCTCGGGACAGGGGGAAAAACTGTTTTTT. The rearrangement joins TRBV10-3 to TRBJ1-4; TRBD1 aligns across 10 bases. This CDR3 contains 13 residues. Trimming removed 8 bases from V and 8 bases from J; junction bases left unmatched: 5. Germline V gives CDR1 ENHRY, CDR2 SYGVKD.

The gene calls are TRBV2 and TRBJ2-2, with 11 bases aligning to TRBD2. The CDR3 spans 14 residues. V gave up 11 bases and J gave up 6 bases; unmatched junction bases: 8. Germline-derived CDR1 and CDR2 are SNHLY and FYNNEI. This CDR3 is CAARALAGAGELFF. The CDR3 region has the DNA TGTGCCGCCCGGGCACTAGCGGGAGCCGGGGAGCTGTTTTTT. The entire variable domain, with the rest obtained from reference TRBV2 and TRBJ2-2, is as follows: EPEVTQTPSHQVTQMGQEVILRCVPISNHLYFYWYRQILGQKVEFLVSFYNNEISEKSEIFDDQFSVERPDGSNFTLKIRSTKLEDSAMYFCAARALAGAGELFFGEGSRLTVL.

The chain carries TRBV20-1 and TRBJ1-2; 7 nucleotides agree with TRBD1. The length of the CDR3 is 16 residues. V dropped 3 bases and J dropped 5; count of bases not matched to a gene: 15. Germline CDR1 DFQATT, CDR2 SNEGSKA (reference sequence). CDR3 DNA: TGCAGTGCTAGTCCAACCCGGGACAGCCTTTCTTATGGCTACACCTTC. Protein product: CSASPTRDSLSYGYTF.

This clonotype was detected once. The rearrangement uses TRBV7-3 and TRBJ1-6, with a possible D match to TRBD1 (5 bases). Germline CDR1 and CDR2: SGHTA and FQGTGA. The CDR3 totals 11 residues. Trimming left V 2 bases short and J 19 bases short, with 12 bases between. CDR3 coding DNA: TGTGCCAGCAGCTTAGAGACAGACCAACACTTT. Translation: CASSLETDQHF.

The rearrangement uses TRBV7-9 and TRBJ2-5; tentatively, D is TRBD1 (6 bases). V was pared by 1 base and J by 1 base, with 10 bases between. The length of the CDR3 is 15 residues. Germline-derived CDR1 and CDR2 are SEHNR and FQNEAQ (reference sequence). The CDR3 sequence: CASSLEGVRQETQYF. The DNA of the CDR3 is TGTGCCAGCAGCTTAGAGGGGGTCCGCCAAGAGACCCAGTACTTC.

The rearrangement joins TRBV4-3 to TRBJ2-5; 7 bases align to TRBD2. This CDR3 region has 14 residues. The germline V gene has CDR1 LGHNA and CDR2 YSLEER. V trimming: 1 base; J trimming: 4 bases; junction bases outside the gene matches: 3. CDR3 in DNA: TGCGCCAGCAGCCAAGGGATAGCGGGAGAGACCCAGTACTTC. Translation gives CASSQGIAGETQYF.

The V call is TRBV7-6, the J call TRBJ2-7, with 7 bases fitting TRBD1. The CDR3 has 14 residues. V lost 2 bases to trimming and J lost 6 bases; unmatched junction nucleotides: 7. Germline V gene sequence: CDR1 SGHVS, CDR2 FNYEAQ. CDR3 sequence reads: CASSLTDRVGEQYF. In DNA, the CDR3 is TGTGCCAGCAGCTTAACAGACAGGGTAGGCGAGCAGTACTTC.

V gene TRBV15 combines with J gene TRBJ2-5; tentative D call: TRBD2 (6 bases). CDR1 is LNHNV, CDR2 YYDKDF, per germline (reference sequence). The CDR3 length is 14 residues. Trimming left V 2 bases short and J 2 bases short, with 9 bases between. The CDR3: CATSRKGGQETQYF. The DNA for the CDR3 is TGTGCCACCAGCAGAAAAGGAGGGCAAGAGACCCAGTACTTC. The whole variable domain, filled in from reference TRBV15 and TRBJ2-5, reads DAMVIQNPRYQVTQFGKPVTLSCSQTLNHNVMYWYQQKSSQAPKLLFHYYDKDFNNEADTPDNFQSRRPNTSFCFLDIRSPGLGDTAMYLCATSRKGGQETQYFGPGTRLLVL.

At least ten counts were recorded for this clonotype. V gene TRBV15 combines with J gene TRBJ1-4, with 7 bases lining up with TRBD1. The V gene's germline CDR1 is LNHNV and CDR2 YYDKDF (reference sequence). This CDR3 has 13 amino acids. Trimming cost V 11 bases and J 8 bases; bases outside gene matches: 11. The CDR3, as DNA: TGTGCCTCTAAGACAGGGACAGAGGAAAAACTGTTTTTT. Its translation: CASKTGTEEKLFF.

This chain connects TRBV2 to TRBJ2-7; TRBD1 agrees at 9 bases. With 6 bases clipped from V and 5 bases from J, the junction kept 5 bases outside the gene matches. Germline lookup yields CDR1 SNHLY and CDR2 FYNNEI. This CDR3 has 13 amino acids. The CDR3 here is CASRGQGSNEQYF. The DNA for the CDR3 is TGTGCCAGCAGGGGACAGGGATCTAACGAGCAGTACTTC.

This clonotype appeared a few times. CDR3 protein: CASTSPWEPGGELFF. In DNA form, the CDR3 reads TGTGCCAGCACTTCCCCGTGGGAGCCGGGGGGGGAGCTGTTTTTT. The chain is built from TRBV12-3 or TRBV12-4 and TRBJ2-2, with a weak D call TRBD2 (5 bases). CDR3 length equals 15 residues. Trimming stripped 7 bases from V and 8 bases from J, with 20 bases between.

This clonotype was counted a few times. This chain uses TRBV9 with TRBJ2-6, with 11 bases identical to TRBD1. This CDR3 contains 18 residues. The J segment lost 1 base and the V segment lost 7 bases, leaving 10 bases of the junction unmatched. Germline CDR1 SGDLS, CDR2 YYNGEE. CDR3 in amino acids: CASGPRGQGASGANVLTF. CDR3 nucleotide sequence: TGTGCCAGCGGCCCCCGAGGACAGGGGGCTTCTGGGGCCAACGTCCTGACTTTC. The full variable domain, with the rest looked up from reference TRBV9 and TRBJ2-6, is DSGVTQTPKHLITATGQRVTLRCSPRSGDLSVYWYQQSLDQGLQFLIQYYNGEERAKGNILERFSAQQFPDLHSELNLSSLELGDSALYFCASGPRGQGASGANVLTFGAGSRLTVL.

The V gene is TRBV12-3 or TRBV12-4, the J gene TRBJ2-5, with 7 bases identical to TRBD1. This CDR3 comprises 14 residues. V trimming: 6 bases; J trimming: 5 bases; junction bases outside the gene matches: 9. CDR3 nucleotides: TGTGCCAGCAGAACTACAGGGGTGTGGGAGACCCAGTACTTC. It yields the protein CASRTTGVWETQYF.

For this clonotype: A read error may account for a junction end that differs from germline. This rearrangement joins TRBV2 to TRBJ2-2, with D perhaps TRBD2 (6 bases). The CDR3 is 15 residues long. CDR1 and CDR2 (germline): SNHLY, FYNNEI. The CDR3 region is CASSEVGGNTGELSW. CDR3 nucleotides: TGTGCCAGCAGTGAAGTCGGCGGGAACACCGGGGAGCTGTCTTGG.

The chain is built from TRBV12-3 or TRBV12-4 and TRBJ2-1; D gene uncertain. The CDR3 has 12 residues. V dropped 5 bases and J dropped 6 bases, with 8 bases sitting between them. CDR3 amino acids: CASSPLGNEQFF. The CDR3, as DNA: TGTGCCAGCAGTCCCCTAGGCAATGAGCAGTTCTTC.

This clonotype was counted at least ten times. The CDR3 bases are TGCAGTGCTAGAGGCGCACAGGGGGGAGCGGGCTATGGCTACACCTTC. Translated, it gives CSARGAQGGAGYGYTF. The genes are TRBV20-1 and TRBJ1-2; TRBD1 agrees at 8 bases. In germline, CDR1 is DFQATT, CDR2 SNEGSKA (reference sequence). V shed 1 base, J shed 4 bases, and the junction held 11 bases outside the gene matches. The CDR3 spans 16 residues.

On this clonotype itself: Relative to the germline gene, one junction end is altered; a read error may explain this. The V and J genes are TRBV10-2 and TRBJ2-7; TRBD2 is a possible D gene (5 bases). The germline V gene encodes CDR1 WSHSY and CDR2 SAAADI. This CDR3 spans 15 amino acids. This chain's CDR3 is CASSGRLVPTYEQYF. CDR3 DNA sequence: TGTGCCAGCAGCGGACGTCTTGTCCCTACCTACGAGCAGTACTTC.

V and J are TRBV7-8 and TRBJ1-6, with TRBD1 identical over 10 bases. The germline V gene encodes CDR1 SGHVS and CDR2 FQNEAQ. This CDR3 is 15 amino acids long. V lost 7 bases, J lost 7 bases, and 7 bases stayed unmatched. The CDR3 bases are TGTGCCAGCATCGAGGGACAGGGGTTAAATTCACCCCTCCACTTT. Amino acid sequence: CASIEGQGLNSPLHF.

This clonotype has a count of ten or more. The V call is TRBV9, the J call TRBJ2-7; 7 positions match TRBD2. Germline assignment: CDR1 SGDLS and CDR2 YYNGEE. V was clipped by 2 bases and J by 6 bases; unmatched bases: 8. The CDR3 sequence is 14 residues long. CDR3 sequence (DNA): TGTGCCAGCAGCGTGGCGGGGGACTACGGCGAGCAGTACTTC. Translation gives CASSVAGDYGEQYF. The full variable domain, with the rest looked up from reference TRBV9 and TRBJ2-7, is DSGVTQTPKHLITATGQRVTLRCSPRSGDLSVYWYQQSLDQGLQFLIQYYNGEERAKGNILERFSAQQFPDLHSELNLSSLELGDSALYFCASSVAGDYGEQYFGPGTRLTVT.

This clonotype was detected a few times. V usage is TRBV24-1 and J usage is TRBJ2-7, with TRBD1 matching 9 bases. The trim removed 4 bases at V and 4 bases at J, leaving 7 bases unmatched. Per the germline V gene, CDR1 is KGHDR and CDR2 is SFDVKD. There are 15 residues in the CDR3. This chain's CDR3 is CATSEAGQGSYEQYF. Here the CDR3 DNA reads TGTGCCACCAGTGAAGCGGGACAGGGAAGTTACGAGCAGTACTTC.

The chain links TRBV7-9 to TRBJ2-7; D might be TRBD1 (5 bases). V dropped 6 bases and J dropped 6 bases, with 21 bases sitting between them. Germline V gives CDR1 SEHNR, CDR2 FQNEAQ (reference sequence). The CDR3 runs to 15 residues. CDR3 residues: CASSSAGIRSLEQYF. CDR3 DNA sequence: TGTGCCAGCAGTAGTGCAGGGATCCGATCTCTCGAGCAGTACTTC.

This clonotype was detected a few times. The chain combines TRBV6-5 with TRBJ2-7, with 9 bases aligning to TRBD1. From germline, CDR1 is MNHEY and CDR2 SVGAGI. Germline trimming cut 6 bases from V and 4 bases from J; bases unmatched to any gene: 10. The CDR3 extends over 15 amino acids. The CDR3 region has the DNA TGTGCCAGCAGGCGACCTCCGGGACAGGGATACGAGCAGTACTTC. Protein: CASRRPPGQGYEQYF.